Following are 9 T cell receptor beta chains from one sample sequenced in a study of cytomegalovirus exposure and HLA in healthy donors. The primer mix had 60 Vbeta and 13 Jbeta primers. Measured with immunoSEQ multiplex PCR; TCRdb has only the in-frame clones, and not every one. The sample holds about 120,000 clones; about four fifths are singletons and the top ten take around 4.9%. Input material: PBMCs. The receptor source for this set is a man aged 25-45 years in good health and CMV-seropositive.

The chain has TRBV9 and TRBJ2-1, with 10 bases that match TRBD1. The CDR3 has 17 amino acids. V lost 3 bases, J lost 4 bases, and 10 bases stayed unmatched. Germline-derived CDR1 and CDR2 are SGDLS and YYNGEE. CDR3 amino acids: CASSALSGTGVYNEQFF. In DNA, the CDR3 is TGTGCCAGCAGCGCCCTCTCCGGGACAGGGGTATACAATGAGCAGTTCTTC.

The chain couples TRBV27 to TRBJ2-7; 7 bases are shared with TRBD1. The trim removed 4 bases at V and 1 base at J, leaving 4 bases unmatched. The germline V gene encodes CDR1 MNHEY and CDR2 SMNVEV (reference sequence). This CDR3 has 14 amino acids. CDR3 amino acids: CASSSRQGSYEQYF. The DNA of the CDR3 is TGTGCCAGCAGTTCAAGACAGGGTTCCTACGAGCAGTACTTC.

The CDR3 coding sequence is TGTGCCAGCCGCTTTGAAGAACAGTTTTTCTACGAGCAGTACTTC. Amino acids: CASRFEEQFFYEQYF. The chain uses TRBV6-1 and TRBJ2-7; D gene uncertain. The CDR3 is 15 amino acids. Trimming took 8 bases from V and 3 from J, leaving 20 bases between them. Germline CDR1 is MNHNS and CDR2 is SASEGT.

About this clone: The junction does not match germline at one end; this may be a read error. This CDR3 is CASQYRGSYPF. CDR3 DNA: TGTGCCAGTCAATACAGGGGTAGCTACCCCTTC. V gene TRBV2 combines with J gene TRBJ1-2, with 7 positions matching TRBD1. This CDR3 has 11 amino acids. The germline gives CDR1 SNHLY, CDR2 FYNNEI.

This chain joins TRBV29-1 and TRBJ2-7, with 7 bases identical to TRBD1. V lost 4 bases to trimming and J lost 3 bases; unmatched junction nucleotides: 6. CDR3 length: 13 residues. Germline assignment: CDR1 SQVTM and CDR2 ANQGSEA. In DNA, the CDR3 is TGCAGCGTTGGGGTGACAGGGTTCTACGAGCAGTACTTC. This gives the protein CSVGVTGFYEQYF.

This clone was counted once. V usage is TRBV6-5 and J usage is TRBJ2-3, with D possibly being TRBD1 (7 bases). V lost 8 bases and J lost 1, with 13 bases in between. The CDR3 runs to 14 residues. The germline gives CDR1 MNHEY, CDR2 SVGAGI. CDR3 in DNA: TGTGCCAGCCACTCCAGGGGGGGCACAGATACGCAGTATTTT. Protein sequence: CASHSRGGTDTQYF.

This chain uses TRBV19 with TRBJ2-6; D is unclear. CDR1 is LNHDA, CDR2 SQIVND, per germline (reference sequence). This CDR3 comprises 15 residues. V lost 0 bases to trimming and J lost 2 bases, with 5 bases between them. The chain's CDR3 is CASSIDTTGANVLTF. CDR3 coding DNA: TGTGCCAGTAGTATAGATACAACTGGGGCCAACGTCCTGACTTTC.

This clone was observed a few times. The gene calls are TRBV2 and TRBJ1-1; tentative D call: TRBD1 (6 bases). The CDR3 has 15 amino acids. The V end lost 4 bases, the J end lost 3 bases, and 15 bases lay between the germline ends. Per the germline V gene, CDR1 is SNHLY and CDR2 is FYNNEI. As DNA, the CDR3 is TGTGCCAGCAGTGCTGAGGGGGTCAGGCACACTGAAGCTTTCTTT. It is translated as CASSAEGVRHTEAFF.

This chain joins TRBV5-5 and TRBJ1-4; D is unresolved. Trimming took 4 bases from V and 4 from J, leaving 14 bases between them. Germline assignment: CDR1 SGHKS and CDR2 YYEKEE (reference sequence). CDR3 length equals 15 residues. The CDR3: CASSQGSSFNEKLFF. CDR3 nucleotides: TGTGCCAGCAGCCAAGGGAGTTCTTTTAATGAAAAACTGTTTTTT.